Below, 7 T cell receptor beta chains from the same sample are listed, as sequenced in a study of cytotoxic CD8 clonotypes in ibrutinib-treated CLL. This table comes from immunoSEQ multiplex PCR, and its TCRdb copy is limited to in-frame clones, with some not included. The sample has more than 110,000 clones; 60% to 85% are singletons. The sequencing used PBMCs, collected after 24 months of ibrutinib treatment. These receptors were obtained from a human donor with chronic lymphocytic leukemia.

This CDR3 reads CASSPNGLGFTDTQYF. Here the CDR3 DNA reads TGTGCCAGTAGCCCTAATGGGTTGGGTTTTACAGATACGCAGTATTTT. The chain couples TRBV19 to TRBJ2-3; D not resolved. Per germline, CDR1 LNHDA and CDR2 SQIVND (reference sequence). V was shortened by 6 bases and J by 3 bases, with 19 bases between the two germline ends. CDR3 size: 16 residues.

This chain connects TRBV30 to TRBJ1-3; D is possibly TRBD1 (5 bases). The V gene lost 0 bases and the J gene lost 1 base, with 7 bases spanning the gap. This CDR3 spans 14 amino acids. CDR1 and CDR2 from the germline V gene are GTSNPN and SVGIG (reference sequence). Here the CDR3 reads CAWSVGQSGNTIYF. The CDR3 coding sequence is TGTGCCTGGAGTGTGGGGCAGTCTGGAAACACCATATATTTT.

Written as DNA, the CDR3 is TGTGCCAGCAGCTTAACTGGTGGGGATACGCAGTATTTT. Translation gives CASSLTGGDTQYF. The gene calls are TRBV7-3 and TRBJ2-3, with no clear D. Per germline, CDR1 SGHTA and CDR2 FQGTGA. The V gene lost 0 bases and the J gene lost 6 bases, with 7 bases spanning the gap. This CDR3 region has 13 residues.

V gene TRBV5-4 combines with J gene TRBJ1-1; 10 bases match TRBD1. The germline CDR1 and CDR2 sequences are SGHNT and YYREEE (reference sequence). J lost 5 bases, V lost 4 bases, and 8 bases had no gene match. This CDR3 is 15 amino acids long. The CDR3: CASSPKDRGRTEAFF. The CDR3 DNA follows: TGTGCCAGCAGCCCAAAAGACAGGGGGCGAACTGAAGCTTTCTTT.

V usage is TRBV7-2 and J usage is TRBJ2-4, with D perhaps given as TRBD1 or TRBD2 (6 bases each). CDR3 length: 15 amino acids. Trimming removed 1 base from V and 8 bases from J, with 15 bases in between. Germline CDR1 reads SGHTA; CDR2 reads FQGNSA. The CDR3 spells CASSLGWGARDIQYF. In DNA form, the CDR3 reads TGTGCCAGCAGCTTAGGGTGGGGGGCACGGGACATTCAGTACTTC. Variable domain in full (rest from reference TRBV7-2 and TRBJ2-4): GAGVSQSPSNKVTEKGKDVELRCDPISGHTALYWYRQSLGQGLEFLIYFQGNSAPDKSGLPSDRFSAERTGGSVSTLTIQRTQQEDSAVYLCASSLGWGARDIQYFGAGTRLSVL.

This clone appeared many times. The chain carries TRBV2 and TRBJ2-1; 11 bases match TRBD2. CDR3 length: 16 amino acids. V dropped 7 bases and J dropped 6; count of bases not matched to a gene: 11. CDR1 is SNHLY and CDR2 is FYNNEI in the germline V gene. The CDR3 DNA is TGTGCCAGCACCAAGGGGCTAGCGGGAGGTGGCAATGAGCAGTTCTTC. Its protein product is CASTKGLAGGGNEQFF.

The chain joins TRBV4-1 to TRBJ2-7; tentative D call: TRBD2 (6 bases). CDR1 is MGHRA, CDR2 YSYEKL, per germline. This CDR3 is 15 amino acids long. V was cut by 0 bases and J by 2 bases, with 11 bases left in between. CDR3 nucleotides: TGCGCCAGCAGCCAAGATGCTACGGGAGCCTACGAGCAGTACTTC. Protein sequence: CASSQDATGAYEQYF.